These 7 T cell receptor beta chains came from one sample sequenced in a study of CD8 T cells in Susac syndrome. It was with random hexamers that 0.5 to 1 ug RNA was reverse transcribed. TCRdb reprocessed the immunoSEQ multiplex PCR reads with MiXCR, giving one entry per CDR3 protein. The sample lists some 220,000 distinct CDR3 sequences; 95% were seen once. The specimen sequenced was CD4+ T cells from PBMCs. The source of these receptors is a human donor with multiple sclerosis.

This chain connects TRBV24-1 to TRBJ2-1; a possible D gene is TRBD1 (5 bases). CDR3 length equals 14 residues. Germline-derived CDR1 and CDR2 are KGHDR and SFDVKD. Between the trimmed V and J ends, which lost 3 bases and 4 bases, there was a span of 9 bases. The CDR3 DNA reads TGTGCCACCAGTGATCCAACAGGATACAATGAGCAGTTCTTC. Translated: CATSDPTGYNEQFF.

This sequence joins TRBV3-1 and TRBJ2-4, with 7 bases matching TRBD1. V was clipped by 2 bases and J by 6 bases; unmatched bases: 7. The germline V gene encodes CDR1 LGHDT and CDR2 YNNKEL (reference sequence). The CDR3 runs 15 residues. The CDR3 DNA reads TGTGCCAGCAGCCAAACTAGAAACAGGGGAAACATTCAGTACTTC. This codes for CASSQTRNRGNIQYF.

CDR3 amino acids: CASSQEGGTADTEAFF. The CDR3 coding sequence is TGTGCCAGCAGCCAAGAGGGGGGGACAGCTGACACTGAAGCTTTCTTT. The chain links TRBV4-2 to TRBJ1-1; 7 bases agree with TRBD1. J was trimmed by 3 bases and V by 0 bases; bases with no gene match: 7. Per germline, CDR1 LGHNA and CDR2 YNFKEQ. This CDR3 spans 16 amino acids.

The chain carries TRBV20-1 and TRBJ1-2; TRBD1 agrees at 9 bases. After removal of 5 bases from V and 2 bases from J, the junction contained 9 bases not matched to a gene. Germline V gene data show CDR1 as DFQATT and CDR2 as SNEGSKA (reference sequence). The CDR3 is made up of 15 amino acids. Written as DNA, the CDR3 is TGCAGTGCTCTACCGGGACAGGGTTTCAACTATGGCTACACCTTC. The encoded protein is CSALPGQGFNYGYTF.

The CDR3 spells CSARDLLGLAGVNEQFF. The CDR3 DNA reads as TGCAGTGCTAGAGATCTTCTTGGGCTAGCGGGGGTCAATGAGCAGTTCTTC. This chain links TRBV20-1 with TRBJ2-1; the match to TRBD2 covers 10 bases. The germline V gene has CDR1 DFQATT and CDR2 SNEGSKA (reference sequence). J lost 6 bases, V lost 0 bases, and 11 bases had no gene match. This CDR3 spans 17 amino acids.

This clonotype came up once. The rearrangement links TRBV29-1 to TRBJ1-2; TRBD1 agrees at 11 bases. Germline V gene sequence: CDR1 SQVTM, CDR2 ANQGSEA. The CDR3 spans 13 residues. V shed 7 bases, J shed 4 bases, and the junction held 5 bases outside the gene matches. Here the CDR3 DNA reads TGCAGCGAGTCCGGGACAGGGGGCTATGGCTACACCTTC. Its translation is CSESGTGGYGYTF.

This clonotype was observed a few times. The V call is TRBV7-3, the J call TRBJ2-6; D is unresolved. The ends were cut back, 5 bases at V and 7 bases at J, with 9 bases in the middle. The CDR3 has 13 residues. Germline V gene data show CDR1 as SGHTA and CDR2 as FQGTGA. CDR3 sequence (DNA): TGTGCCAGCAGCCCTTTGGTCGCCAACGTCCTGACTTTC. Translated: CASSPLVANVLTF.